This TCR beta chain was sequenced in a study of regulatory T cells in long-lasting Graves disease. CDR3 length: 16 residues. Germline values: CDR1 MDHEN, CDR2 SYDVKM. V was pared by 6 bases and J by 4 bases, with 16 bases between. Time point: newly diagnosed GD, antithyroid drugs for less than 3 months. RNA extracted from PBMCs served as the sequencing template. All patients originated from an endocrinology department located in Xi'an, China. Study-level results: Persistent disease was characterized by preferential usage of TRBV28, TRBJ1-2 and TRBJ2-5.

CDR3 regions were amplified by Arm-PCR using iRepertoire HTBI primers to build TCR beta libraries. TCRdb fed the multiplex PCR reads into MiXCR, producing one record per CDR3 protein. The table has about 620,000 distinct CDR3 sequences, roughly 15% seen once; the top ten hold more than 15%. This clonotype was detected many times. Its antigen is not known. These same data were also listed under a study on T cells in Graves' hyperthyroidism and ophthalmopathy. That investigation notes: The authors deemed Graves' hyperthyroidism stable absent ophthalmopathy progression within 18 months. Patients aged 18 to 65 had newly diagnosed hyperthyroidism lasting under 2 months.

The genes are TRBV28 and TRBJ2-6, with D possibly being TRBD1 (8 bases). The starting material was peripheral blood mononuclear cells (PBMCs), obtained at new diagnosis, from a patient treated with antithyroid drugs. The clonotype originates from a woman in her 30s with Graves disease. Here the CDR3 reads CASSTGGVNGANVLTF. CDR3 nucleotides: TGTGCCAGCAGCACAGGGGGGGTGAACGGGGCCAACGTCCTGACTTTC.